Presented here are 2 T cell receptor beta chains from one specimen sequenced in a study of T cell responses to AZD1222 COVID-19 vaccine. TCRdb's table, derived via immunoSEQ multiplex PCR, lists solely in-frame clones and lacks some. The table has 200,000 to 250,000 clones, approximately 94% seen once. Source: peripheral blood, taken 28 days after the second dose of the MenACWY control vaccine. These receptors came from an adult who received the MenACWY meningococcal vaccine as a control.

The chain links TRBV30 to TRBJ1-2; D not resolved. The CDR3 runs to 14 residues. The germline CDR1 and CDR2 sequences are GTSNPN and SVGIG (reference sequence). Trimming pared 4 bases from V and 4 bases from J, leaving 16 bases between. In DNA form, the CDR3 reads TGTGCCTGGACTGCTACTCTGGGGAGCTATGGCTACACCTTC. Amino acids: CAWTATLGSYGYTF. The complete variable domain, with remaining parts taken from reference TRBV30 and TRBJ1-2, reads SQTIHQWPATLVQPVGSPLSLECTVEGTSNPNLYWYRQAAGRGLQLLFYSVGIGQISSEVPQNLSASRPQDRQFILSSKKLLLSDSGFYLCAWTATLGSYGYTFGSGTRLTVV.

The J gene is TRBJ1-5, the V gene TRBV15, with D unresolved. The V end was cut by 0 bases, the J end by 6 bases, with 3 bases between. Germline CDR1 and CDR2: LNHNV and YYDKDF (reference sequence). The CDR3 spans 12 residues. The CDR3 reads CATSRDFQPQHF. The CDR3 bases are TGTGCCACCAGCAGAGATTTTCAGCCCCAGCATTTT.